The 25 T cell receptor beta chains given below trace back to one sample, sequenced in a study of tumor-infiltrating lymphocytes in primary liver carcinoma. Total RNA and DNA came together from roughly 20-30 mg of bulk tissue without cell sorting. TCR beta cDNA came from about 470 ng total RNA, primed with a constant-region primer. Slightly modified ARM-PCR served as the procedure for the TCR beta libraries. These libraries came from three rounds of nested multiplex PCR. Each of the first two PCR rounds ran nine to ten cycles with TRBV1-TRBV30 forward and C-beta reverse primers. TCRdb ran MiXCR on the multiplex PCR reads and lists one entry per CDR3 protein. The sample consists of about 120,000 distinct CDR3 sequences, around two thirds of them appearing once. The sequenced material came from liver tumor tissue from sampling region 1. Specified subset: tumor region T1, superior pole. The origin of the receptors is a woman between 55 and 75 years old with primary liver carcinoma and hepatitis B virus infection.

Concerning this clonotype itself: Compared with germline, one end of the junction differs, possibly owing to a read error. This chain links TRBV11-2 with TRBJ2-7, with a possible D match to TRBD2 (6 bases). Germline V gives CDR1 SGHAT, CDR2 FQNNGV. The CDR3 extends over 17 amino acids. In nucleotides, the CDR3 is TGTCCCAGCAGCTTAGGGAGGAACGTGGGAGCTCGGCACGAGCAGTACTTC. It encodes CPSSLGRNVGARHEQYF.

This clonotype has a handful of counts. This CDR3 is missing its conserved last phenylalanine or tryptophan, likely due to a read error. Here the CDR3 reads CASSSGLAVHNEQFL. DNA of the CDR3: TGTGCCAGCAGCTCAGGACTAGCGGTCCACAATGAGCAGTTCTTA. The chain links TRBV11-2 to TRBJ2-1, with TRBD2 identical over 10 bases. The V gene end was trimmed by 4 bases and the J gene end by 5 bases; junction bases not matched to a gene: 5. In germline, CDR1 is SGHAT, CDR2 FQNNGV. This CDR3 has 15 amino acids.

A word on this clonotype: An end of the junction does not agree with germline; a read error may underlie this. As DNA, the CDR3 is TGTGCCATTAGTGCAGCTGCAACTAATGAAAAAGTGTTTTTT. This encodes CAISAAATNEKVFF. The J gene is TRBJ1-4, the V gene TRBV10-3; D is undetermined. This CDR3 is built from 14 residues. Germline V gene data show CDR1 as ENHRY and CDR2 as SYGVKD.

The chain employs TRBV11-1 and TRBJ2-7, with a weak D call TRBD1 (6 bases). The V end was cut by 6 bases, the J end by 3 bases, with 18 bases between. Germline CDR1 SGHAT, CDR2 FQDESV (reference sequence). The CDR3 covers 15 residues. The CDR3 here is CASSLLQGPFYEQYF. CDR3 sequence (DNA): TGTGCCAGCAGTTTACTACAGGGACCCTTCTACGAGCAGTACTTC. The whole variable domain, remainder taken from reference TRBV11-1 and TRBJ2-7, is EAEVAQSPRYKITEKSQAVAFWCDPISGHATLYWYRQILGQGPELLVQFQDESVVDDSQLPKDRFSAERLKGVDSTLKIQPAELGDSAMYLCASSLLQGPFYEQYFGPGTRLTVT.

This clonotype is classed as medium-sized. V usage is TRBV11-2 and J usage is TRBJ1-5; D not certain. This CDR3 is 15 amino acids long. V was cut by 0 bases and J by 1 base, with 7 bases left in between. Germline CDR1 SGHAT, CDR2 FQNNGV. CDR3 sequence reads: CASSLDGMSNQPQHF. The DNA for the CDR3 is TGTGCCAGCAGCTTAGACGGTATGAGCAATCAGCCCCAGCATTTT.

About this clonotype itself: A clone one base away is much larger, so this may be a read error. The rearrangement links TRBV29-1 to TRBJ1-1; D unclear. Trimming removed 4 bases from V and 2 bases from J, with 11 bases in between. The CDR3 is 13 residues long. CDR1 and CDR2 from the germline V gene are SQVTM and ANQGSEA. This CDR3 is CSVAKQPNTEAFF. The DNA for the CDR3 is TGCAGCGTTGCGAAGCAACCAAACACTGAAGCTTTCTTT.

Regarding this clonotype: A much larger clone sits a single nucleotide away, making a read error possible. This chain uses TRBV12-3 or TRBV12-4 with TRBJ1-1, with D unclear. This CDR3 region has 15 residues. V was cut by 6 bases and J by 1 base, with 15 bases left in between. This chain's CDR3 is CASSAPGRGNTEAFF. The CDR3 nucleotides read TGTGCCAGCAGCGCCCCTGGACGGGGGAACACTGAAGCTTTCTTT.

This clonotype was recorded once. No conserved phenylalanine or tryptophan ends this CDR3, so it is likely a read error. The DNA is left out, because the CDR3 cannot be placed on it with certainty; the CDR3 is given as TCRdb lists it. The CDR3 here is CAIRAWDRPLL. The V call is TRBV11-1, the J call TRBJ2-1; TRBD1 was called by the table and not checked on the DNA. Germline-derived CDR1 and CDR2 are SGHAT and FQDESV (reference sequence). The CDR3 length is 11 residues, termini included.

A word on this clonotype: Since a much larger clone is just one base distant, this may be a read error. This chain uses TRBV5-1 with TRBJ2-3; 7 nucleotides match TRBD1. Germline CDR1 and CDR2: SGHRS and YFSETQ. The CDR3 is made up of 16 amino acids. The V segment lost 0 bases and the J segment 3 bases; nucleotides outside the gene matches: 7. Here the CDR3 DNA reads TGCGCCAGCAGCTTGGCCGTTGACAGGGTTACAGATACGCAGTATTTT. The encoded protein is CASSLAVDRVTDTQYF. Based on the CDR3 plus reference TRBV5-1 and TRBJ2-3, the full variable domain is KAGVTQTPRYLIKTRGQQVTLSCSPISGHRSVSWYQQTPGQGLQFLFEYFSETQRNKGNFPGRFSGRQFSNSRSEMNVSTLELGDSALYLCASSLAVDRVTDTQYFGPGTRLTVL.

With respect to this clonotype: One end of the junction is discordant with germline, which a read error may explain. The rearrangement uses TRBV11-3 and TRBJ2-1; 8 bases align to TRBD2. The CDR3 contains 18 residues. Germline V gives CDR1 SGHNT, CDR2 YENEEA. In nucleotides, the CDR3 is TGTGCCAGCAGCTTAGTTGGGACTAGAGGTCAAACCTACAATGAACAGTTCTTC. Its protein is CASSLVGTRGQTYNEQFF.

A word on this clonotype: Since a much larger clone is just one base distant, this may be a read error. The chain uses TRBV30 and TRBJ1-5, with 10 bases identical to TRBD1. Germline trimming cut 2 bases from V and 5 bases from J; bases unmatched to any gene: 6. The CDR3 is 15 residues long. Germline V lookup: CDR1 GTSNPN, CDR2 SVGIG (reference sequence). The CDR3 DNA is TGTGCCTGGAGTTGCCGGGGGACAGGGGATCAGCCCCAGCATTTT. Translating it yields CAWSCRGTGDQPQHF.

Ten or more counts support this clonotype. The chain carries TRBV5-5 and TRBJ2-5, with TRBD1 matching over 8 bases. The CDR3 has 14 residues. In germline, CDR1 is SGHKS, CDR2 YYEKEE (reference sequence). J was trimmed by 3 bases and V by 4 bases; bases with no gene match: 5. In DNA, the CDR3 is TGTGCCAGCAGCGAAAAGACAGGGGAAGAGACCCAGTACTTC. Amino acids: CASSEKTGEETQYF. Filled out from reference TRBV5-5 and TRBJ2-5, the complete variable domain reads DAGVTQSPTHLIKTRGQQVTLRCSPISGHKSVSWYQQVLGQGPQFIFQYYEKEERGRGNFPDRFSARQFPNYSSELNVNALLLGDSALYLCASSEKTGEETQYFGPGTRLLVL.

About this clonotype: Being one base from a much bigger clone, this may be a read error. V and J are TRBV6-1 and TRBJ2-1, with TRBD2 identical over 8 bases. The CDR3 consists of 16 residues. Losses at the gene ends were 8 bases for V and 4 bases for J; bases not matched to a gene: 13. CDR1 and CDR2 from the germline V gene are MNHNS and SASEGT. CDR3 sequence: CASWGQTSGTYNEQFF. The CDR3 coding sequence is TGTGCCAGCTGGGGCCAAACTAGCGGAACTTACAATGAGCAGTTCTTC.

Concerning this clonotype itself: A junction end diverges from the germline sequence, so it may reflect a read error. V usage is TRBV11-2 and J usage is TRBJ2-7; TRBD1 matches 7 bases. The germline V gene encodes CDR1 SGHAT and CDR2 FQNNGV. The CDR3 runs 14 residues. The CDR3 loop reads CASTLQTGIDEQYF. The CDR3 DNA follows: TGTGCCAGCACCTTACAGACAGGGATCGACGAACAGTACTTC.

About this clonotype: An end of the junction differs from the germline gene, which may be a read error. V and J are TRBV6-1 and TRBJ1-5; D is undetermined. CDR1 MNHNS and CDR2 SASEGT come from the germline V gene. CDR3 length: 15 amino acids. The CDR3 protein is CTSSEDGGSSQPQHF. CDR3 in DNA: TGTACCAGCAGTGAAGACGGAGGGAGCAGTCAGCCCCAGCATTTT.

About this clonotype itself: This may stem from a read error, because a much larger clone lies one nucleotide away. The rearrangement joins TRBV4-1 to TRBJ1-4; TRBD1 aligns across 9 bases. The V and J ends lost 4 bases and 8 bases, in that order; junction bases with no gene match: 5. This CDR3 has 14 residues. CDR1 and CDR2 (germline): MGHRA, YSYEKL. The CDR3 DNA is TGCGCCAGCAGCCGCGGACAGGGGCACGAAAAACTGTTTTTT. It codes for CASSRGQGHEKLFF.

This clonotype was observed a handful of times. The CDR3 region has the DNA TGTGCCAGCAGTTTTAGCGGGATCGACAATGAGCAGTTCTTC. Protein product: CASSFSGIDNEQFF. This chain uses TRBV28 with TRBJ2-1; 8 positions match TRBD2. Looked up from germline, CDR1 is MDHEN and CDR2 is SYDVKM. With 3 bases clipped from V and 5 bases from J, the junction kept 3 bases outside the gene matches. CDR3 length equals 14 residues.

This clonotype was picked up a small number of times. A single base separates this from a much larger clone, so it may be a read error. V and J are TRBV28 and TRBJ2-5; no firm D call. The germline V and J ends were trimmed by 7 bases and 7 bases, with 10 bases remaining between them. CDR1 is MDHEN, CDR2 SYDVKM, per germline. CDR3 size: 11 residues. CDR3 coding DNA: TGTGCCAGCAATTCTTACGGGACCCAGTACTTC. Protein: CASNSYGTQYF.

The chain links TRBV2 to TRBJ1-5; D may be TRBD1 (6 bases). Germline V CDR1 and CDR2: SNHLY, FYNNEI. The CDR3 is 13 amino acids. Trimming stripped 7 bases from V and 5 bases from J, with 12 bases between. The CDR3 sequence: CASNVDRDQPQHF. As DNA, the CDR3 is TGTGCCAGCAATGTGGACAGAGATCAGCCCCAGCATTTT.

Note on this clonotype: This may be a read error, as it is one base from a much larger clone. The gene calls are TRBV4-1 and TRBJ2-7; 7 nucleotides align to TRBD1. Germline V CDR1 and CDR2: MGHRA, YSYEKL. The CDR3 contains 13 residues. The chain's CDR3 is CASNQGTVYEQYF. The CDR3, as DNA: TGCGCCAGCAACCAAGGGACAGTCTACGAGCAGTACTTC.

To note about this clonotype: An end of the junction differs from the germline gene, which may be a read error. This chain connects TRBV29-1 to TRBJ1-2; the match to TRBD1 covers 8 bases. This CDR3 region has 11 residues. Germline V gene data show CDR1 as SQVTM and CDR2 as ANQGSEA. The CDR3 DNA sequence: TGTAGCGTTGATAGGGACAGGGGCTACACCTTC. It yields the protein CSVDRDRGYTF. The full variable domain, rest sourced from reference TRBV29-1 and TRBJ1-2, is SAVISQKPSRDICQRGTSLTIQCQVDSQVTMMFWYRQQPGQSLTLIATANQGSEATYESGFVIDKFPISRPNLTFSTLTVSNMSPEDSSIYLCSVDRDRGYTFGSGTRLTVV.

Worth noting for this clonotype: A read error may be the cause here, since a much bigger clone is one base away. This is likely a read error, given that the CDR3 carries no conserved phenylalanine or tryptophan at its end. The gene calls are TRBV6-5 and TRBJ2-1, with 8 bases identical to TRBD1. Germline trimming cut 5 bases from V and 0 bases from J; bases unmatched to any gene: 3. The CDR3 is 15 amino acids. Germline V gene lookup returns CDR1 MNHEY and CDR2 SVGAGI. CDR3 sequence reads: CASSVTGASYNEQFL. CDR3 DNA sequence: TGTGCCAGCAGTGTGACAGGGGCCTCCTACAATGAGCAGTTCCTC.

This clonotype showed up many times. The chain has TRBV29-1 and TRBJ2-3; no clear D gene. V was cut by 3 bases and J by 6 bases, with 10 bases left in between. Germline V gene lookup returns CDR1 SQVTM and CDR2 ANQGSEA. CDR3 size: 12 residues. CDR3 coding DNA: TGCAGCGTTGACACCGTGGGGGATACGCAGTATTTT. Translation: CSVDTVGDTQYF.

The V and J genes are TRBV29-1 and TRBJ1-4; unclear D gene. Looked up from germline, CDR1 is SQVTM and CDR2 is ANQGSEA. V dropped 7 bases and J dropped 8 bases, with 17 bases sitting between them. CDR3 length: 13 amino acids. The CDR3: CSATGIRGEKLFF. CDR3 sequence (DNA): TGCAGCGCAACCGGGATACGGGGAGAAAAACTGTTTTTT.

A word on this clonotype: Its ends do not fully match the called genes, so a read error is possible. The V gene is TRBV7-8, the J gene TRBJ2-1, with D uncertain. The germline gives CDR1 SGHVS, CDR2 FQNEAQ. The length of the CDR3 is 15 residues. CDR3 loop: CASSPQPGSCNEQFF. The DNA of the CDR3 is TGTGCCAGCAGCCCTCAGCCGGGCTCCTGCAATGAGCAGTTCTTC.